This entry describes one TCR beta chain. This sample was taken from a study of blood T cell repertoires in COVID-19. Background on the study: COVID-19 samples collected from the United States, Italy and Spain covered acute and convalescent phases.

The authors' processing: Researchers report that nucleated cell counts were estimated from reference gene primer amplification. Data came from immunoSEQ multiplex PCR; TCRdb stores just in-frame clones and leaves some out. The DNA was the basis for D and trimming; V, J and clone size are from that table. Among hundreds of thousands of clones, around 91% were seen once, and the ten largest hold roughly 1.5%. Input material: PBMCs or T cells enriched from blood (not recorded which). This clonotype originated in a woman between 18 and 29 years old with acute COVID-19.

In DNA, the CDR3 is TGTGCCAGCAGCGTAGCGCTGGGACTAGTCCCCGATACGCAGTATTTT. It yields the protein CASSVALGLVPDTQYF. V usage is TRBV9 and J usage is TRBJ2-3, with 8 nucleotides matching TRBD2. Trimming removed 0 bases from V and 6 bases from J; junction bases left unmatched: 9. The CDR3 is made up of 16 amino acids. Germline assignment: CDR1 SGDLS and CDR2 YYNGEE.